This record concerns one T cell receptor (beta chain) sequence. Its antigen is currently unknown. The sample is drawn from a study of graft-versus-host responses after intestinal transplantation. The assay was immunoSEQ multiplex PCR, and TCRdb's table has in-frame clones only and misses some. Of some 81,000 clones listed, 85% to 90% are singletons. V lost 0 bases and J lost 3, with 11 bases in between. This CDR3 has 15 amino acids. Germline V gives CDR1 SGDLS, CDR2 YYNGEE. Sequencing used unstimulated CD4+ T cells sorted from spleen or lymph node cells, obtained before intestinal transplant. This sequence was found in a human donor who received an intestinal transplant. The chain joins TRBV9 to TRBJ2-3, with D possibly matching TRBD2 (7 bases). The CDR3 sequence: CASSVGGGWTDTQYF. CDR3 nucleotides: TGTGCCAGCAGCGTAGGCGGGGGCTGGACAGATACGCAGTATTTT. The complete variable domain, with remaining parts taken from reference TRBV9 and TRBJ2-3, reads DSGVTQTPKHLITATGQRVTLRCSPRSGDLSVYWYQQSLDQGLQFLIQYYNGEERAKGNILERFSAQQFPDLHSELNLSSLELGDSALYFCASSVGGGWTDTQYFGPGTRLTVL.